A selection of T cell receptor beta chains follows, all from one sample in a study of sequential checkpoint blockade in melanoma. Assay: immunoSEQ multiplex PCR; the TCRdb copy retains only in-frame clones and omits some. The sample has fewer than 25,000 clones, 80% to 90% seen once. The sample was CD8+ T cells sorted from blood (inferred from file names), taken from a patient given nivolumab and ipilimumab in sequence. The receptors here all came from a human donor with melanoma. CDR3s include the opening cysteine and the closing phenylalanine or tryptophan. Fields, in order: clone size, D gene, J gene, V gene, CDR3 protein, CDR3 DNA. D genes are given only for firm matches. Not all rows give a size; the values are once, few, many and, for expanded clones, a class.

NA	NA	TRBJ2-7	TRBV7-8	CASSLAHTGRNSYEQYF	TGTGCCAGCAGCTTAGCGCATACAGGCCGAAATTCCTACGAGCAGTACTTC
NA	NA	TRBJ2-5	TRBV11-2	CASSPDGFQETQYF	TGTGCCAGCAGCCCAGACGGGTTTCAAGAGACCCAGTACTTC
NA	NA	TRBJ1-6	TRBV30	CAWSVGGGSPLHF	TGTGCCTGGAGTGTAGGGGGGGGTTCACCCCTCCACTTT
NA	NA	TRBJ2-1	TRBV9	CASSVGGGSSYNEQFF	TGTGCCAGCAGCGTAGGTGGGGGGAGCTCCTACAATGAGCAGTTCTTC
NA	TRBD2	TRBJ2-1	TRBV11-2	CASSATSGRAFDNEQFF	TGTGCCAGCAGCGCCACTAGCGGGAGGGCCTTTGACAATGAGCAGTTCTTC
once	NA	TRBJ2-7	TRBV11-2	CASSLIRAVQYF	TGTGCCAGCAGCTTAATCAGGGCAGTACAGTACTTC
NA	NA	TRBJ2-7	TRBV28	CASSQQGWSYEQYF	TGTGCCAGCAGTCAGCAGGGATGGTCCTACGAGCAGTACTTC
NA	NA	TRBJ2-5	TRBV28	CASRRNYLQETQYF	TGTGCCAGCAGAAGGAACTACTTACAAGAGACCCAGTACTTC
NA	NA	TRBJ1-5	TRBV1	CTTPDAIPGQPQHF	TGCACCACTCCAGACGCCATCCCAGGTCAGCCCCAGCATTTT
NA	TRBD1	TRBJ1-5	TRBV10-3	CAISEGTGANQPQHF	TGTGCCATCAGTGAGGGGACAGGGGCAAATCAGCCCCAGCATTTT
NA	TRBD1	TRBJ1-1	TRBV5-4	CASSLGQVSEAFF	TGTGCCAGCAGCCTAGGACAGGTGTCTGAAGCTTTCTTT
NA	TRBD2	TRBJ2-1	TRBV7-8	CASSRTSPEQFF	TGTGCCAGCAGCCGGACTAGTCCTGAGCAGTTCTTC
NA	NA	TRBJ2-7	TRBV5-6	CASSLAWTDYEQYF	TGTGCCAGCAGCTTGGCCTGGACAGATTACGAGCAGTACTTC
NA	NA	TRBJ1-2	TRBV13	CASSLQGNYGYTF	TGTGCCAGCAGCTTACAGGGGAACTATGGCTACACCTTC
NA	TRBD1	TRBJ1-3	TRBV9	CASSGTDRAIGNTIYF	TGTGCCAGCAGCGGGACGGACAGGGCTATAGGAAACACCATATATTTT
NA	NA	TRBJ1-1	TRBV5-5	CASSLSRMSYAFF	TGTGCCAGCAGCTTGAGCAGGATGTCGTACGCTTTCTTT
once	NA	TRBJ1-5	TRBV19	CASSKDIAIHGNQPQHF	TGTGCCAGTAGTAAGGACATAGCCATCCATGGCAATCAGCCCCAGCATTTT
NA	NA	TRBJ1-2	TRBV11-2	CASSLLRTAYGYTF	TGTGCCAGCAGCTTACTGCGGACAGCCTATGGCTACACCTTC
NA	NA	TRBJ2-4	TRBV7-2	CASSWTSAGIQYF	TGTGCCAGCAGCTGGACCTCCGCGGGCATTCAGTACTTC
few	NA	TRBJ2-1	TRBV19	CATSSDNRPYNEQFF	TGTGCCACCTCCTCGGACAATAGGCCCTACAATGAGCAGTTCTTC